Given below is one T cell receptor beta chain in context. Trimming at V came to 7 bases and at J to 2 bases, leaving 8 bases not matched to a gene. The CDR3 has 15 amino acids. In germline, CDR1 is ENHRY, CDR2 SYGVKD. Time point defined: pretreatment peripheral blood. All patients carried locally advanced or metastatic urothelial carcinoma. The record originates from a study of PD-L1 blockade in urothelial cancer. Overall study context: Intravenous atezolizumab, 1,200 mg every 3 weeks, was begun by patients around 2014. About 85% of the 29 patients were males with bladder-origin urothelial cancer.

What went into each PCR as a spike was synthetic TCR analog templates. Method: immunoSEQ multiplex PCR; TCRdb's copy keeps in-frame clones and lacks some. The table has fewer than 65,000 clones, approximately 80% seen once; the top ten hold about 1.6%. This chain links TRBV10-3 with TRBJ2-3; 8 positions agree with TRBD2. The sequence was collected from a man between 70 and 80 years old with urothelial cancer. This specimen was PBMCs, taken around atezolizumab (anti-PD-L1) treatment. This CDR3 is CAIKGVAGITDTQYF. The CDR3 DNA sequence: TGTGCCATCAAGGGAGTAGCGGGAATCACAGATACGCAGTATTTT.